This T cell receptor beta chain was profiled in a study of shared clonotypes between healthy human individuals. The trim removed 2 bases at V and 0 bases at J, leaving 1 base unmatched. The germline V gene encodes CDR1 ENHRY and CDR2 SYGVKD. CDR3 length equals 15 residues. Sequencing used immunoSEQ multiplex PCR; TCRdb keeps in-frame clones, though not all of them. The table shows fewer than 600,000 clones, with around three quarters occurring only once. Sequenced material: PBMCs. This chain uses TRBV10-3 with TRBJ2-3, with 8 bases lining up with TRBD1. The source is a woman aged 40 to 50 in good health. Some clones in this sample may be carry-over from other donors' samples. The CDR3 DNA reads TGTGCCATCAGTGAGGGACAGGGCAGCACAGATACGCAGTATTTT. Amino acid sequence: CAISEGQGSTDTQYF.